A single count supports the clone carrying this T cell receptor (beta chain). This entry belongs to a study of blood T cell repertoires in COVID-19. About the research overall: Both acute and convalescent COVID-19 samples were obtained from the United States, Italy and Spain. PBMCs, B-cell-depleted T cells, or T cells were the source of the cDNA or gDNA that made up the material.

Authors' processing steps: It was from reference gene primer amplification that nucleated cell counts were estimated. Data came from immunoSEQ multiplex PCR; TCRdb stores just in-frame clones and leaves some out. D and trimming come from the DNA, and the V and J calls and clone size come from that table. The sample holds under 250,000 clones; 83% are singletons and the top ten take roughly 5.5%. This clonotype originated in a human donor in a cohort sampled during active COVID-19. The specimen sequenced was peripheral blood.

The CDR3 here is CASSSRQGGEDYGYTF. The CDR3 DNA sequence: TGTGCCAGCAGCTCGAGACAGGGGGGAGAGGACTATGGCTACACCTTC. V and J are TRBV5-6 and TRBJ1-2, with 9 positions matching TRBD1. Germline V lookup: CDR1 SGHDT, CDR2 YYEEEE. The CDR3 covers 16 residues. V dropped 3 bases and J dropped 3; count of bases not matched to a gene: 9. Filled out from reference TRBV5-6 and TRBJ1-2, the complete variable domain reads DAGVTQSPTHLIKTRGQQVTLRCSPKSGHDTVSWYQQALGQGPQFIFQYYEEEERQRGNFPDRFSGHQFPNYSSELNVNALLLGDSALYLCASSSRQGGEDYGYTFGSGTRLTVV.